This T cell receptor beta chain was sequenced in a study of T cells after yellow fever vaccination. Study-wide background: Some fractions had low cell numbers, and these were prepared with SMART-Seq v4 Ultra Low Input.

TCRdb itself ran the 5' RACE reads through MiXCR, one entry per CDR3 protein. The table has around 100,000 distinct CDR3 sequences, about 6% seen once; the top ten hold under 50%. Only a few counts were recorded for this clonotype. The antigen is undetermined. Findings and caveats of the study: Weaker, the secondary response had a peak occurring faster, on day 5 versus 15. Most primary-vaccination clones recurred post-booster (approximately 96% CD4, around 86% CD8). A minor fraction of clonotypes spanned both CD4 and CD8 compartments.

The V segment lost 1 base and the J segment 6 bases; nucleotides outside the gene matches: 10. This CDR3 contains 16 residues. Per the germline V gene, CDR1 is DFQATT and CDR2 is SNEGSKA (reference sequence). The genes are TRBV20-1 and TRBJ2-2; TRBD1 matches 8 bases. The receptor was derived from a man aged 18 to 30 who received the YFV17D yellow fever vaccine. Sequencing was performed on CD8+ T cells sorted from PBMCs, taken 10 days after the yellow fever booster vaccination. CDR3 loop: CSARAPGGSYAGELFF. DNA of the CDR3: TGCAGTGCTAGAGCGCCAGGGGGCAGTTATGCCGGGGAGCTGTTTTTT.